This T cell receptor (beta chain) was found in a study of identifying expanded T cells in peripheral blood. Overall study results and limits: Clone count variance between roughly 2-week samples rose with total template count. About 1.2 clones differed between technical replicates, versus roughly 17 and 20 over time.

Concerning this clone: The antigen is not known.

Measured with immunoSEQ multiplex PCR; TCRdb has only the in-frame clones, and not every one. Of approximately 100,000 clones in the sample, around 89% are singletons; the top ten hold less than 20%. Collection occurred without any documented infections or immune events in donors. The CDR3 loop spans 16 amino acids. V lost 4 bases, J lost 0 bases, and 9 bases stayed unmatched. From germline, CDR1 is SGHNT and CDR2 YYREEE (reference sequence). The origin of this receptor is a person between 18 and 75 years old in good health. This chain links TRBV5-4 with TRBJ1-2; 7 bases are a match to TRBD1. The source material was blood. Here the CDR3 reads CASSPIAGQANYGYTF. CDR3 bases: TGTGCCAGCAGCCCAATAGCAGGACAGGCTAACTATGGCTACACCTTC.